The source of this T cell receptor beta chain is a study of post-analysis software for immune sequencing data (dated by TCRdb to 2014 to 2015). Regarding the study in general: Recorded disease courses included relapsing-remitting, secondary progressive and progressive-relapsing multiple sclerosis, with some patients lacking subtype annotation. A subset of samples was prepared in parallel using single-end sample barcoding, then pooled and co-amplified after Illumina adapter ligation. The multiple sclerosis patient repertoires were compared with 10 or so previously published healthy control repertoires from donors aged about 6 to 26 years. The investigation overall reported the following: Patients showed significantly higher frequencies than controls for 4 or 5 TRBV segments, among them TRBV5-6, TRBV5-1 and TRBV20-1. Strong co-clustering of samples prepared in the same batch was shown by direct clustering with F measure, prompting a batch-effect correction. The control group was slightly older than the multiple sclerosis patient group. Multiple sclerosis patients had significantly lower normalized Chao1 diversity than controls, a result that suggests substantial peripheral T-cell clonal expansion.

To prepare the library, PCR was applied. Sequenced on an Illumina HiSeq 2500. To reduce PCR and sequencing biases, unique molecular identifiers were incorporated into the TCR beta cDNA libraries. Every 1 to 10 million input T cells yielded roughly 500,000 cDNA molecules, meaning each molecule approximated one T cell. The same protocol used for the earlier healthy control dataset was applied to prepare and sequence the patient libraries. Within a given batch, samples were prepared together, multiplexed and sequenced on the same HiSeq lane. The published analysis was carried out like this. Raw barcoded reads were processed with MIGEC, and single-read molecular identifier groups were discarded before consensus assembly and CDR3 extraction. Clonotype tables were post-analysed with VDJtools, and diversity was normalized by down-sampling all datasets to the smallest sample size. Repertoire overlap clustering matched CDR3 amino acid but not nucleotide sequences to correct batch-related cross-sample contamination. TCRdb passed the public sequencing reads through fastp at Q25 and MiXCR, retaining productive beta sequences. CDR3 protein duplicates are merged, each entry listing the most common genes and DNA. The V and J calls were determined by TCRdb, not by the authors. Across this sample there are under 200,000 distinct CDR3 sequences, with under 40% seen only once. The ten largest clonotypes hold around 30% of the sample.

What the time point label conveys for this sample: second blood draw from one MS patient after hematopoietic stem cell transplantation. To demonstrate the VDJtools post-analysis software, TCR beta repertoires were profiled from the peripheral blood of roughly 14 young patients with multiple sclerosis. The patients with multiple sclerosis were children and adolescents between roughly 6 and 17 years of age. Turning to this clonotype: This clone's antigen is unknown. Per-base qualities were not stored, and no clone one base away is much larger.

Trimming takes 6 bases from V and 10 bases from J, and the germline ends sit 22 bases apart. CDR1 and CDR2 were assigned from the germline V gene (reference sequence) as MNHNY and SVGAGI. Reading from cysteine to phenylalanine, the CDR3 counts 15 amino acids. The sequence is cut down to CDR3 DNA, 45 bases in frame from base 1. The source is a girl aged 5-17 years with multiple sclerosis. Donor details come from another sample of the same person, matched by shared clones. The receptor chain draws on TRBV6-6 and TRBJ2-1; the D segment might be TRBD1 or TRBD2, since each matches 5 bases. The sequencing used blood, collected after autologous hematopoietic stem cell transplantation. The DNA sequence is TGTGCCAGCAGACCGATGGGACGGAGGTTATGGGAGCAGTTCTTC. Protein translation: CASRPMGRRLWEQFF.